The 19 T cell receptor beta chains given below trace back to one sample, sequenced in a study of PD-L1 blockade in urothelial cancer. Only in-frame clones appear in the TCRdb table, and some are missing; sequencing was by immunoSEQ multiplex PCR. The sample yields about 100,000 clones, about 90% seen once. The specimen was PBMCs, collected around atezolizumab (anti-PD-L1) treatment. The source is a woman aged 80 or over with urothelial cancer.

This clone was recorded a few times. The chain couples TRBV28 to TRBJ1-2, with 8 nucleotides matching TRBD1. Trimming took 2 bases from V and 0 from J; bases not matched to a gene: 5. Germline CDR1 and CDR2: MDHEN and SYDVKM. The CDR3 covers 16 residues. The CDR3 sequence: CASSLAWDRPNYGYTF. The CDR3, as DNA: TGTGCCAGCAGTTTAGCATGGGACAGGCCTAACTATGGCTACACCTTC.

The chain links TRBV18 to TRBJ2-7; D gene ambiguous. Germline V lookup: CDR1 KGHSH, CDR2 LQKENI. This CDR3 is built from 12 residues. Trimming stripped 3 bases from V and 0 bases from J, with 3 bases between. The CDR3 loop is CASSPFSYEQYF. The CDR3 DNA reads TGTGCCAGCTCACCCTTCTCCTACGAGCAGTACTTC. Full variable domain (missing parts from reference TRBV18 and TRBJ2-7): NAGVMQNPRHLVRRRGQEARLRCSPMKGHSHVYWYRQLPEEGLKFMVYLQKENIIDESGMPKERFSAEFPKEGPSILRIQQVVRGDSAAYFCASSPFSYEQYFGPGTRLTVT.

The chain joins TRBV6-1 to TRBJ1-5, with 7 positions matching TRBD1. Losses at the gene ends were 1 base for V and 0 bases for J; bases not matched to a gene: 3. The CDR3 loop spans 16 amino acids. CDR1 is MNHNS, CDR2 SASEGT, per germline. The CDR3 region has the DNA TGTGCCAGCAGTGAAGGGGCAGGGGGTAGCAATCAGCCCCAGCATTTT. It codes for CASSEGAGGSNQPQHF.

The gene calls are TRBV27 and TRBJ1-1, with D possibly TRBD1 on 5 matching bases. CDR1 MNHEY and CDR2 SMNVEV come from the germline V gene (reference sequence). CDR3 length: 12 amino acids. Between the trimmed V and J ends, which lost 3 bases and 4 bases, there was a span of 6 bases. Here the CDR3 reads CASSFRGTEAFF. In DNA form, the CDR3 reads TGTGCCAGCAGTTTTAGGGGCACTGAAGCTTTCTTT.

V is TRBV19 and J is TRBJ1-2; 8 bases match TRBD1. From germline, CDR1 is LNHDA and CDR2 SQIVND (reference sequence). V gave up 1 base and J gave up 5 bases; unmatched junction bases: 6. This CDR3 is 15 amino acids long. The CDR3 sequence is CASSIGQGQIYGYTF. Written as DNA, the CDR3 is TGTGCCAGTAGTATAGGACAGGGGCAGATTTATGGCTACACCTTC. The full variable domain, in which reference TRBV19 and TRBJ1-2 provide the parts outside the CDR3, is DGGITQSPKYLFRKEGQNVTLSCEQNLNHDAMYWYRQDPGQGLRLIYYSQIVNDFQKGDIAEGYSVSREKKESFPLTVTSAQKNPTAFYLCASSIGQGQIYGYTFGSGTRLTVV.

CDR3 DNA sequence: TGTGCCAGCAGCACTTGGGGGGAAGGGAGCACAGATACGCAGTATTTT. Translating gives CASSTWGEGSTDTQYF. The chain joins TRBV28 to TRBJ2-3; D is possibly TRBD2 (6 bases). From germline, CDR1 is MDHEN and CDR2 SYDVKM. The germline V and J ends were trimmed by 6 bases and 0 bases, with 16 bases remaining between them. There are 16 residues in the CDR3.

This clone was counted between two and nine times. The CDR3 region has the DNA TGCAGCGTTAACAGGGGGCAGACTGAAGCTTTCTTT. Translation gives CSVNRGQTEAFF. V usage is TRBV29-1 and J usage is TRBJ1-1; 9 nucleotides match TRBD1. Germline V CDR1 and CDR2: SQVTM, ANQGSEA. The CDR3 length is 12 residues. J gave up 5 bases and V 5 bases, and 3 bases lay outside the gene matches.

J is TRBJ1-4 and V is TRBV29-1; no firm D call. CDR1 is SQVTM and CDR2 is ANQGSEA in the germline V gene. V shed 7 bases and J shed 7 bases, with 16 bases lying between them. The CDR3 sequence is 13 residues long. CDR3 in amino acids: CSAQRLVGEKLFF. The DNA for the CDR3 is TGCAGCGCCCAACGGTTGGTTGGTGAAAAACTGTTTTTT.

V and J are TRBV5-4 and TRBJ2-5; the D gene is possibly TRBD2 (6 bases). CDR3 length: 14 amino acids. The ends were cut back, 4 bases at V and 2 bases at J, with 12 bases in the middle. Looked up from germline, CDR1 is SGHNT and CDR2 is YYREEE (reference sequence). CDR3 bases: TGTGCCAGCAGCCCGGAGGGCAGTCAAGAGACCCAGTACTTC. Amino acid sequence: CASSPEGSQETQYF.

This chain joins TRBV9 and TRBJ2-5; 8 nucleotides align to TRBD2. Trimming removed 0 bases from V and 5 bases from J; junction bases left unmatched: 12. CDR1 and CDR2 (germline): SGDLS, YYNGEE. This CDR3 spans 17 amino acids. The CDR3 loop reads CASSVGGTGGPGETQYF. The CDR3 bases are TGTGCCAGCAGCGTAGGTGGAACGGGAGGGCCGGGGGAGACCCAGTACTTC.

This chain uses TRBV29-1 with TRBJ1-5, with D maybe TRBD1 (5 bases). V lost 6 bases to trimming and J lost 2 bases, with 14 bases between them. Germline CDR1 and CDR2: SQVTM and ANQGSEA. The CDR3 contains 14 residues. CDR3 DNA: TGCAGCGTCTTGGCGGGGGAGGGCAATCAGCCCCAGCATTTT. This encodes CSVLAGEGNQPQHF.

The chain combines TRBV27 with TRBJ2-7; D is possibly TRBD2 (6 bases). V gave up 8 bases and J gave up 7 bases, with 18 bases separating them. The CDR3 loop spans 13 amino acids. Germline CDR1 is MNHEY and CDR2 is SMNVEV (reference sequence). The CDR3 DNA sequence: TGTGCCAGCTGGGGGGTAGGTGTTCTGGAGCAGTACTTC. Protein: CASWGVGVLEQYF.

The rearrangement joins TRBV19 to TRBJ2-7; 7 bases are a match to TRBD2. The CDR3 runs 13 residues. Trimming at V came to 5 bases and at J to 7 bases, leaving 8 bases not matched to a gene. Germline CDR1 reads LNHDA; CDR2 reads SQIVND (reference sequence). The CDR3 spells CASSAGDGGEQYF. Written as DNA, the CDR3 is TGTGCCAGTAGTGCGGGGGACGGGGGGGAGCAGTACTTC.

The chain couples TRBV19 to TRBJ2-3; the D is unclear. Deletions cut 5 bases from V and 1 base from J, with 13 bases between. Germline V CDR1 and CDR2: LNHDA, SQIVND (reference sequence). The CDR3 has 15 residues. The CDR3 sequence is CASSESASRTDTQYF. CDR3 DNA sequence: TGTGCCAGTAGTGAGTCGGCTAGTCGCACAGATACGCAGTATTTT.

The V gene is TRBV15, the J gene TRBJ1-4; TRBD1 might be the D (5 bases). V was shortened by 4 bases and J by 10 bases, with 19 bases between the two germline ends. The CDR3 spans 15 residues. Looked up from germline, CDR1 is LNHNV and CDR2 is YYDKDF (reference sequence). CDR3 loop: CATSKAGPQSGKLFF. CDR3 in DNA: TGTGCCACCAGCAAGGCGGGACCTCAATCGGGAAAACTGTTTTTT. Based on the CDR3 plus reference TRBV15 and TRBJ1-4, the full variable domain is DAMVIQNPRYQVTQFGKPVTLSCSQTLNHNVMYWYQQKSSQAPKLLFHYYDKDFNNEADTPDNFQSRRPNTSFCFLDIRSPGLGDTAMYLCATSKAGPQSGKLFFGSGTQLSVL.

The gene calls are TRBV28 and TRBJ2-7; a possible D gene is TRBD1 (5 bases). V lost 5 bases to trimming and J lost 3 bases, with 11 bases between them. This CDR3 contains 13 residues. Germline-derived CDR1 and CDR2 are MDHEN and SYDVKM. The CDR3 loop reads CASSRGSLYEQYF. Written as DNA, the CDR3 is TGTGCCAGCAGTAGGGGCAGCCTCTACGAGCAGTACTTC.

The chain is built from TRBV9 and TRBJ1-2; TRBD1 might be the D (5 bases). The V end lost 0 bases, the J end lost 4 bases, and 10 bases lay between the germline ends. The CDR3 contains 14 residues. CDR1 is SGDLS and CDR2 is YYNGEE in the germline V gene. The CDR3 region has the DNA TGTGCCAGCAGCGTAGCAGGGTCCACCTATGGCTACACCTTC. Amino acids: CASSVAGSTYGYTF.

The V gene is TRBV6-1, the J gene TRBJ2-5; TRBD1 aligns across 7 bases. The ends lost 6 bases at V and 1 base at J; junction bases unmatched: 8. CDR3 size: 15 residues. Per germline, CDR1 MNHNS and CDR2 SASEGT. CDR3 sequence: CASRESQGFQETQYF. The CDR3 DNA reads TGTGCCAGCAGAGAATCACAGGGGTTCCAAGAGACCCAGTACTTC.

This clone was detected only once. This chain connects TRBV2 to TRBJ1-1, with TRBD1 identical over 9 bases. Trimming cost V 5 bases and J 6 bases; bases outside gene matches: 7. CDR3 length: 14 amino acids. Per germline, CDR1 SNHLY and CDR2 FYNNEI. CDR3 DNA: TGTGCCAGCAGTTCCGGGACAGGGTTGTCTGAAGCTTTCTTT. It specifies CASSSGTGLSEAFF.